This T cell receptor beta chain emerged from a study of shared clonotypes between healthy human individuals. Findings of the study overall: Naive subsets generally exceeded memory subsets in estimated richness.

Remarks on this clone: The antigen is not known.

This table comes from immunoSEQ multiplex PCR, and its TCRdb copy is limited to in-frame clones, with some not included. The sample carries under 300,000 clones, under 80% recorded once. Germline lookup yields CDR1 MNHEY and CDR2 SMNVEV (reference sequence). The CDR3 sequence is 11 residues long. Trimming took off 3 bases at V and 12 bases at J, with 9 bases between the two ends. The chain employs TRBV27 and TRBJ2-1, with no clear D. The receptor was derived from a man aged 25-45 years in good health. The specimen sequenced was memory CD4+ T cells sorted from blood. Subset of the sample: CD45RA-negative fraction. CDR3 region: CASSFGFGQFF. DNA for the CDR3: TGTGCCAGCAGTTTCGGGTTCGGGCAGTTCTTC.